The source of this T cell receptor (beta chain) is a study of type 1 and type 2 diabetes patients. A few counts support this clonotype. Amplification started from genomic DNA. Amplification of the beta chain CDR3 used 30 forward and 13 reverse multiplex primers. TCRdb re-analysed the multiplex PCR reads in MiXCR, keeping a single row per CDR3 protein. Of around 300,000 distinct CDR3 sequences in the sample, 47% were seen once. Germline CDR1 reads SNHLY; CDR2 reads FYNNEI. The CDR3 length is 16 residues. The V gene lost 8 bases and the J gene lost 0 bases, with 14 bases spanning the gap. V usage is TRBV2 and J usage is TRBJ2-6, with D unresolved. This receptor was identified in a man between 18 and 35 years old with type 2 diabetes. Sequenced: peripheral blood mononuclear cells (PBMCs). The CDR3 here is CASQFVRFSGANVLTF. The CDR3 nucleotides are TGTGCCAGCCAGTTCGTCCGGTTCTCTGGGGCCAACGTCCTGACTTTC.